These 8 T cell receptor beta chains originate from one sample sequenced in a study of shared clonotypes between healthy human individuals. Clones were read by immunoSEQ multiplex PCR, and TCRdb kept only the in-frame ones, dropping some. The sample carries hundreds of thousands of clones, almost 97% recorded once. The sample taken for sequencing was naive CD4+ T cells sorted from blood. Subset: CD45RA+ positively selected. The receptors originated from a woman in her twenties or thirties in good health.

The chain links TRBV18 to TRBJ1-5; D is undetermined. The germline V gene has CDR1 KGHSH and CDR2 LQKENI. The CDR3 has 16 residues. Trimming shortened V by 4 bases and J by 2 bases, and 15 bases separated the two germline ends. The CDR3 reads CASSLVETAGNQPQHF. CDR3 DNA: TGTGCCAGCTCACTGGTTGAAACGGCCGGCAATCAGCCCCAGCATTTT. The full variable domain, its missing parts supplied by reference TRBV18 and TRBJ1-5, is NAGVMQNPRHLVRRRGQEARLRCSPMKGHSHVYWYRQLPEEGLKFMVYLQKENIIDESGMPKERFSAEFPKEGPSILRIQQVVRGDSAAYFCASSLVETAGNQPQHFGDGTRLSIL.

This clone was observed once. The J gene is TRBJ2-5, the V gene TRBV6-5; D might be TRBD2 (6 bases). The CDR3 is made up of 15 amino acids. V lost 2 bases and J 3 bases, leaving 13 bases between the germline ends. Germline loops: CDR1 MNHEY, CDR2 SVGAGI. DNA for the CDR3: TGTGCCAGCAGTTACGAAGGCCGGGGGAAAGAGACCCAGTACTTC. Its translation: CASSYEGRGKETQYF.

This chain links TRBV5-1 with TRBJ1-1; D call uncertain. This CDR3 is 14 amino acids long. Germline loops: CDR1 SGHRS, CDR2 YFSETQ. V shed 4 bases and J shed 1 base, with 11 bases lying between them. CDR3 coding DNA: TGCGCCAGCAGCCAAGGACGGAGGAACACTGAAGCTTTCTTT. It yields the protein CASSQGRRNTEAFF. The variable domain in full, with the rest retrieved from reference TRBV5-1 and TRBJ1-1, is KAGVTQTPRYLIKTRGQQVTLSCSPISGHRSVSWYQQTPGQGLQFLFEYFSETQRNKGNFPGRFSGRQFSNSRSEMNVSTLELGDSALYLCASSQGRRNTEAFFGQGTRLTVV.

The CDR3 loop is CASSARLAGIDEQYF. The CDR3 DNA reads TGTGCCAGCAGCGCCCGACTAGCGGGTATCGACGAGCAGTACTTC. The genes are TRBV7-8 and TRBJ2-7; 10 bases fit TRBD2. V dropped 5 bases and J dropped 5; count of bases not matched to a gene: 9. The germline CDR1 and CDR2 sequences are SGHVS and FQNEAQ. This CDR3 comprises 15 residues.

The CDR3 DNA follows: TGTGCCAGCGAATCCGGGACAAATCTGTTGGAAGCTTTCTTT. Translating it yields CASESGTNLLEAFF. This chain connects TRBV28 to TRBJ1-1, with a possible D match to TRBD1 (6 bases). V lost 8 bases and J lost 8, with 21 bases in between. Germline CDR1 reads MDHEN; CDR2 reads SYDVKM. This CDR3 has 14 amino acids.

This sequence joins TRBV5-1 and TRBJ1-1; D remains unclear. Germline assignment: CDR1 SGHRS and CDR2 YFSETQ. The CDR3 is 15 residues long. V was clipped by 2 bases and J by 1 base, with 12 bases between them. The CDR3 is CASSFYGTSNTEAFF. In nucleotides, the CDR3 is TGCGCCAGCAGCTTTTACGGAACCTCGAACACTGAAGCTTTCTTT.

V and J are TRBV6-6 and TRBJ1-2; a possible D gene is TRBD1 (5 bases). The CDR3 has 14 residues. V was clipped by 5 bases and J by 3 bases, with 13 bases between them. The V gene's germline CDR1 is MNHNY and CDR2 SVGAGI (reference sequence). In DNA, the CDR3 is TGTGCCAGCAGTCCTACGGACATTGACTATGGCTACACCTTC. Residues: CASSPTDIDYGYTF.

The chain is built from TRBV5-4 and TRBJ1-2; D not resolved. CDR1 is SGHNT and CDR2 is YYREEE in the germline V gene (reference sequence). CDR3 length equals 14 residues. V lost 2 bases, J lost 4 bases, and 12 bases lay in between. CDR3 loop: CASSFQSAVYGYTF. In DNA, the CDR3 is TGTGCCAGCAGCTTTCAGTCTGCCGTCTATGGCTACACCTTC. The full variable domain, in which reference TRBV5-4 and TRBJ1-2 provide the parts outside the CDR3, is ETGVTQSPTHLIKTRGQQVTLRCSSQSGHNTVSWYQQALGQGPQFIFQYYREEENGRGNFPPRFSGLQFPNYSSELNVNALELDDSALYLCASSFQSAVYGYTFGSGTRLTVV.